This TCR beta chain was recorded in a study of beta chain features in type 1 diabetes listed by TCRdb under 2018. Study-level background: Mean age, gender distribution, total cell number and subset yield did not differ between patients and healthy donors. A total of about 99,000,000 sorted cells were examined across all samples, and RNA yield correlated strongly with the number of cells per subset. In the study, recently diagnosed type 1 diabetes patients and matched healthy donors were compared on the TCRB repertoires of their sorted circulating CD4+ T cell subsets. Regulatory and stem cell-like memory subsets were isolated from only 8 patients and roughly 8 healthy donors, whereas naive and central memory subsets came from all 28 donors. The full study reports these points: In all four CD4+ subsets, TCRB CDR3 length was moderately but significantly shorter in type 1 diabetes patients. Naive, central memory and regulatory TCRB repertoires appeared to be more alike among patients than among healthy donors. HLA sub-analyses involved small numbers of individuals, so any influence of HLA type on TCRB rearrangement remained unresolved. At VDJ recombination sites, type 1 diabetes patients had fewer insertions and more deleted nucleotides, which implies abnormalities in thymic rearrangement. Shorter templates might be favored by PCR, yet because patient and control samples were amplified and corrected together, any such skew would affect both groups equally. Because cDNA was sequenced instead of genomic DNA, highly expressing activated cells could be over-represented, though the groups showed no difference in activation or CD3 levels.

From each donor, a single peripheral blood sample of about 100 mL on average was drawn into heparinised tubes. A BD FACSAria II and a panel including CD45RO, CCR7, CD25, CD127, CD95 and CD27 were used to sort naive, central memory, regulatory and stem cell-like memory CD4+ T cells. Every sorted population had a purity above 95%. PBMCs were isolated right away by Lymphoprep density gradient centrifugation and were stained directly, without culture. So that batch effects would be minimized, each experiment stained and sorted samples in pairs, pairing one healthy donor with one patient. On this clone itself: It lacks a known antigen. Within one base of it there is no much larger clone, and no base qualities were kept.

Taken from cysteine to phenylalanine, the CDR3 has 13 residues. The only DNA kept is the CDR3, 39 bases in frame from the first base. Germline trimming: 5 bases from V, 5 bases from J; junction bases outside gene matches: 6. Sequences GTSNPN (CDR1) and SVGIG (CDR2) are obtained from the germline V gene (reference sequence). All of the isolated RNA was reverse transcribed with the High Capacity cDNA Reverse Transcription Kit, so expressed TCRB transcripts were sequenced. Deep immunoSEQ sequencing was performed on naive, central memory and regulatory T cell samples, with an average of roughly 4 million total reads per sample. After sorted cells were lysed in RLT buffer, RNA was extracted with DNase-treated RNeasy Micro or Mini kits, with the choice depending on cell number. Each cell subset was processed separately to prevent cross-contamination, with patient and healthy donor samples processed together. The immunoSEQ multiplex PCR was used to amplify TCRB sequences from cDNA, generating 87-bp fragments that spanned the CDR3 region. The amplicons were sequenced using the Illumina HiSeq platform. Under the source paper's analysis protocol: Synthetic template baselines were used to correct PCR bias computationally, reads within Hamming distance 2 were collapsed, and singletons that could not be merged were discarded. Reads were aligned to IMGT to assign V, D and J genes, CDR3 length, and insertions or deletions at six rearrangement sites. Clonotype counts were normalized to sorted cell number within each subset before computing true diversity and Gini coefficients with the tcR R package. The overlap coefficient, calculated on TCRB nucleotide sequences, was used to quantify repertoire sharing. Out-of-frame TCRB sequences from naive cells were analyzed as a proxy for the pre-selection repertoire. Imported from immuneACCESS, the table was reduced by TCRdb to in-frame sequences with V and J called. These copies leave out some clones; in studies compared against another copy, an unresolved V gene accounts for under half, and the cause of the remainder is not known. V, J and clone size derive from that table, while D and trimming were established from the DNA sequence. The sample table contains 640,000 or so clones; only one count was recorded for roughly an eighth of them. Roughly 0.04% of the sample is held by the ten biggest clonotypes.

The clonotype was recovered from a man younger than 35 with type 1 diabetes. The sequenced sample consisted of naive CD4+ T cells from blood. The sample's cell subset or site, from its label and the paper: true naive CD4+ T cells. The rearranged chain carries TRBV30 and TRBJ1-1, with TRBD1 matching 9 junction bases. The nucleotide sequence is given as TGTGCCTGGTCCTGGACAGGGGAGACTGAAGCTTTCTTT. This gives the protein CAWSWTGETEAFF.